These 7 T cell receptor beta chains came from one sample sequenced in a study of cytomegalovirus exposure and HLA in healthy donors. Data came from immunoSEQ multiplex PCR; TCRdb stores just in-frame clones and leaves some out. The sample shows fewer than 300,000 clones, roughly 90% of them seen only once. Specimen: PBMCs. These receptors were obtained from a woman aged 18-29 years in good health and CMV-seronegative.

The chain carries TRBV6-5 and TRBJ2-2; TRBD1 matches 8 bases. Germline CDR1 and CDR2: MNHEY and SVGAGI. V lost 6 bases to trimming and J lost 1 base; unmatched junction nucleotides: 1. This CDR3 comprises 14 residues. CDR3 DNA: TGTGCCAGCAGGGGGACAGGGAACACCGGGGAGCTGTTTTTT. Translated, it gives CASRGTGNTGELFF.

The chain recombines TRBV19 with TRBJ2-5; 8 bases match TRBD2. The CDR3 is 15 residues long. V shed 5 bases, J shed 1 base, and the junction held 6 bases outside the gene matches. Per the germline V gene, CDR1 is LNHDA and CDR2 is SQIVND (reference sequence). CDR3 sequence: CASSQTSGIQETQYF. DNA of the CDR3: TGTGCCAGTAGTCAAACTAGCGGAATCCAAGAGACCCAGTACTTC.

This clone was counted between two and nine times. The chain combines TRBV27 with TRBJ1-5; D ambiguous. The ends were cut back, 7 bases at V and 7 bases at J, with 11 bases in the middle. In germline, CDR1 is MNHEY, CDR2 SMNVEV (reference sequence). The CDR3 consists of 12 residues. As DNA, the CDR3 is TGTGCCAGCACCGAACAACCCCAGCCCCAGCATTTT. Its protein product is CASTEQPQPQHF.

This clone was observed a handful of times. This CDR3 is CASSTQGLYNQPQHF. CDR3 DNA sequence: TGTGCCAGTAGTACCCAGGGTCTATACAATCAGCCCCAGCATTTT. This rearrangement joins TRBV19 to TRBJ1-5, with D possibly matching TRBD1 (5 bases). Trimming stripped 4 bases from V and 3 bases from J, with 13 bases between. The CDR3 covers 15 residues. Germline loops: CDR1 LNHDA, CDR2 SQIVND (reference sequence).

A remark on this clone: The same CDR3 is also encoded by other DNA sequences in this sample. V and J are TRBV6-5 and TRBJ1-1; maybe TRBD1 (5 bases). There are 14 residues in the CDR3. The V gene's germline CDR1 is MNHEY and CDR2 SVGAGI. The V and J ends lost 2 bases and 1 base respectively, with 8 bases between them. The CDR3 DNA reads as TGTGCCAGCAGTTACGGGACTGAGAACACTGAAGCTTTCTTT. It yields the protein CASSYGTENTEAFF.

Here the CDR3 reads CASSTRTGSSYEQYF. The CDR3 nucleotides are TGTGCCAGCAGCACTCGGACAGGGAGCTCCTACGAGCAGTACTTC. The chain joins TRBV7-8 to TRBJ2-7; 8 nucleotides match TRBD1. V dropped 5 bases and J dropped 0; count of bases not matched to a gene: 6. In germline, CDR1 is SGHVS, CDR2 FQNEAQ. This CDR3 spans 15 amino acids.

This chain joins TRBV6-5 and TRBJ1-1, with D unresolved. Trimming cost V 8 bases and J 1 base, with 14 bases left between them. The CDR3 is 14 amino acids. CDR1 is MNHEY and CDR2 is SVGAGI in the germline V gene. In nucleotides, the CDR3 is TGTGCCAGCGCAATTCATAGTACGAACACTGAAGCTTTCTTT. Encoded protein: CASAIHSTNTEAFF.